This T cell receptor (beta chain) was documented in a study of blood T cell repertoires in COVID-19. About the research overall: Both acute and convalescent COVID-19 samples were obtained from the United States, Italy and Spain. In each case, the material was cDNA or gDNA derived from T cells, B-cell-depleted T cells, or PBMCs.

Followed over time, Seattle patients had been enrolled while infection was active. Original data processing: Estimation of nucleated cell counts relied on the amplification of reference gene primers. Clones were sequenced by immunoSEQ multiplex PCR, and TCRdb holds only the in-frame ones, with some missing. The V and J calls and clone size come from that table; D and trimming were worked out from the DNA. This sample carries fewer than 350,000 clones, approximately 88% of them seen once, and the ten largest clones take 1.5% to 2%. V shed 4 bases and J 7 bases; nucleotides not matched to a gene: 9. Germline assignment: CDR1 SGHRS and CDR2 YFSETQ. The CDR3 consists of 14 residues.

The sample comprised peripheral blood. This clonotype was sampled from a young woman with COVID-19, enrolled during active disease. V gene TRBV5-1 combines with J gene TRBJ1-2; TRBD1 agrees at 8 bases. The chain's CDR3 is CASSPSLDRGGYTF. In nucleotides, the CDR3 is TGCGCCAGCAGCCCAAGTCTTGACAGGGGTGGCTACACCTTC.